Presented here are 8 T cell receptor beta chains from one specimen sequenced in a study of cytomegalovirus exposure and HLA in healthy donors. In the PCR, 60 Vbeta and 13 Jbeta primers were used. The assay was immunoSEQ multiplex PCR, and TCRdb's table has in-frame clones only and misses some. In the table there are fewer than 90,000 clones, roughly 79% of which are singletons. The sequenced sample consisted of PBMCs. The receptors here all came from a male donor in good health and CMV-seronegative.

CDR3: CASSVGTVDNEQFF. In nucleotides, the CDR3 is TGTGCCAGCAGCGTAGGCACAGTGGACAATGAGCAGTTCTTC. This chain uses TRBV9 with TRBJ2-1; D is ambiguous. Per germline, CDR1 SGDLS and CDR2 YYNGEE. CDR3 size: 14 residues. Trimming took off 0 bases at V and 5 bases at J, with 9 bases between the two ends.

V gene TRBV7-9 combines with J gene TRBJ1-2; D perhaps matches TRBD1 (6 bases). Deletions cut 4 bases from V and 0 bases from J, with 12 bases between. This CDR3 is 15 amino acids long. Germline V CDR1 and CDR2: SEHNR, FQNEAQ (reference sequence). CDR3 DNA: TGTGCCAGCAGCTCCCCGGACAGCCCTAACTATGGCTACACCTTC. Residues: CASSSPDSPNYGYTF.

This sequence joins TRBV28 and TRBJ1-2; no clear D. This CDR3 is 14 amino acids long. V was trimmed by 3 bases and J by 2 bases, leaving 10 bases between them. Germline V gene data show CDR1 as MDHEN and CDR2 as SYDVKM. CDR3 DNA sequence: TGTGCCAGCAGTTTCGAAGGAGGCAACTATGGCTACACCTTC. This codes for CASSFEGGNYGYTF.

The chain is built from TRBV10-3 and TRBJ1-2; D is possibly TRBD1 (5 bases). Trimming pared 6 bases from V and 6 bases from J, leaving 14 bases between. CDR1 is ENHRY, CDR2 SYGVKD, per germline. This CDR3 contains 13 residues. Written as DNA, the CDR3 is TGTGCCATCAGGCCGGGGGATGGCCATGGCTACACCTTC. Protein product: CAIRPGDGHGYTF.

The CDR3 sequence is CASSLSPAVYEQYF. In DNA form, the CDR3 reads TGTGCCAGCAGTCTCTCACCCGCGGTATACGAGCAGTACTTC. This rearrangement joins TRBV6-5 to TRBJ2-7; D is ambiguous. CDR3 size: 14 residues. Trimming stripped 5 bases from V and 4 bases from J, with 15 bases between. The germline V gene has CDR1 MNHEY and CDR2 SVGAGI.

The CDR3 DNA reads as TGTGCCAGCAGCTTATTATATGCGGGAAGGAATAATGAGCAGTTCTTC. It specifies CASSLLYAGRNNEQFF. The genes are TRBV7-9 and TRBJ2-1, with TRBD2 as a possible D gene (6 bases). The V gene lost 2 bases and the J gene lost 7 bases, with 18 bases spanning the gap. The CDR3 is 16 amino acids. Germline V gives CDR1 SEHNR, CDR2 FQNEAQ (reference sequence). Filled out from reference TRBV7-9 and TRBJ2-1, the complete variable domain reads DTGVSQNPRHKITKRGQNVTFRCDPISEHNRLYWYRQTLGQGPEFLTYFQNEAQLEKSRLLSDRFSAERPKGSFSTLEIQRTEQGDSAMYLCASSLLYAGRNNEQFFGPGTRLTVL.

The genes are TRBV6-5 and TRBJ1-1; D ambiguous. CDR3 length equals 14 residues. V was trimmed by 0 bases and J by 6 bases, leaving 11 bases between them. Germline V gene data show CDR1 as MNHEY and CDR2 as SVGAGI. The CDR3 loop is CASSYSGRRPEAFF. The CDR3 DNA follows: TGTGCCAGCAGTTACTCCGGCAGGAGGCCTGAAGCTTTCTTT.

The chain uses TRBV21-1 and TRBJ1-6. TRBV21-1 is given as a pseudogene. This CDR3 has 15 residues. The CDR3 DNA reads TGTGCCAGCGGGGGGTCGACTGGATCTCCCTCACCCCTCCACTTT. The encoded protein is CASGGSTGSPSPLHF.